A single sample is the source of the 26 T cell receptor beta chains below, sequenced in a study of patients and donors after allogeneic stem cell transplantation. Using its own MiXCR run on the RT-PCR reads, TCRdb lists one record per CDR3 protein. The data hold some 880,000 distinct CDR3 sequences, with under 20% observed a single time. Sequencing used blood, either unsorted or a sorted T cell fraction (not recorded which). The receptors were gathered from a human donor who was either an allogeneic HSCT recipient or a stem cell or donor lymphocyte infusion donor (not recorded which). It is not recorded whose cells these are; they may come from a transplant donor.

This clonotype was counted ten times or more. The CDR3 here is CASSLGSAYNEQFF. The DNA for the CDR3 is TGCGCCAGCAGCTTGGGGTCAGCCTACAATGAGCAGTTCTTC. The chain carries TRBV5-1 and TRBJ2-1, with no clear D. V shed 0 bases and J shed 2 bases, with 6 bases lying between them. Germline CDR1 and CDR2: SGHRS and YFSETQ. The CDR3 consists of 14 residues.

The chain employs TRBV2 and TRBJ1-1; D ambiguous. Germline V gene data show CDR1 as SNHLY and CDR2 as FYNNEI. V dropped 1 base and J dropped 1 base, with 10 bases sitting between them. The CDR3 has 15 residues. CDR3 coding DNA: TGTGCCAGCAGTGAAGGGTCCGTTGGGAACACTGAAGCTTTCTTT. Translation gives CASSEGSVGNTEAFF.

The CDR3 DNA is TGTGCCAGCAGTCGCTTCGCCGGGGGGTCTTCCTCTGGGGCCAACGTCCTGACTTTC. Protein sequence: CASSRFAGGSSSGANVLTF. V and J are TRBV6-1 and TRBJ2-6; 7 bases are shared with TRBD2. Germline assignment: CDR1 MNHNS and CDR2 SASEGT. J gave up 0 bases and V 5 bases, and 13 bases lay outside the gene matches. CDR3 length equals 19 residues.

The gene calls are TRBV2 and TRBJ1-1, with a weak D call TRBD1 (6 bases). V gave up 7 bases and J gave up 6 bases, with 18 bases separating them. CDR1 and CDR2 from the germline V gene are SNHLY and FYNNEI. This CDR3 region has 14 residues. CDR3 coding DNA: TGTGCCAGCATTACCAGGGGATCTCTATCTGAAGCTTTCTTT. As protein: CASITRGSLSEAFF.

As to this clonotype: A much more abundant neighbour one base away suggests this may be a read error. The J gene is TRBJ2-3, the V gene TRBV18, with TRBD1 identical over 8 bases. Germline CDR1 KGHSH, CDR2 LQKENI. This CDR3 region has 14 residues. With 3 bases clipped from V and 3 bases from J, the junction kept 2 bases outside the gene matches. The CDR3 coding sequence is TGTGCCAGCTCACCGGACAGGGAGACAGATACGCAGTATTTT. The encoded protein is CASSPDRETDTQYF.

In its sample, this clonotype was seen a few times. The chain joins TRBV24-1 to TRBJ2-1; D remains unclear. CDR1 KGHDR and CDR2 SFDVKD come from the germline V gene. Trimming took 3 bases from V and 10 from J, leaving 15 bases between them. The CDR3 contains 14 residues. The CDR3 sequence: CATSDRREEREQFF. In DNA form, the CDR3 reads TGTGCCACCAGTGATCGGCGAGAGGAAAGAGAGCAGTTCTTC.

This clonotype was picked up many times. This chain connects TRBV24-1 to TRBJ2-3, with 10 bases matching TRBD2. This CDR3 has 17 residues. Germline V gene sequence: CDR1 KGHDR, CDR2 SFDVKD. V trimming: 3 bases; J trimming: 0 bases; junction bases outside the gene matches: 5. This CDR3 is CATSDKGLARSTDTQYF. The CDR3 region has the DNA TGTGCCACCAGTGATAAGGGACTAGCGAGGAGCACAGATACGCAGTATTTT.

The chain is built from TRBV6-5 and TRBJ1-4; 8 bases match TRBD1. The J segment lost 7 bases and the V segment lost 6 bases, leaving 1 base of the junction unmatched. The CDR3 runs to 12 residues. Germline lookup yields CDR1 MNHEY and CDR2 SVGAGI. In nucleotides, the CDR3 is TGTGCCAGCAGACAGGGGGTTGAAAAACTGTTTTTT. Protein sequence: CASRQGVEKLFF.

The chain combines TRBV12-3 or TRBV12-4 with TRBJ1-2, with D maybe TRBD1 (5 bases). The CDR3 sequence is 11 residues long. Trimming took 6 bases from V and 7 from J, leaving 9 bases between them. The CDR3: CASRGEGGYTF. The CDR3 bases are TGTGCCAGCAGGGGGGAGGGTGGCTACACCTTC.

This clonotype was observed many times. The rearrangement uses TRBV12-3 or TRBV12-4 and TRBJ1-5, with a weak D call TRBD1 (6 bases). Trimming pared 1 base from V and 2 bases from J, leaving 15 bases between. This CDR3 contains 17 residues. The CDR3 nucleotides are TGTGCCAGCAGTTTAGATTTAGGAGGGGGTGGCAATCAGCCCCAGCATTTT. Translation gives CASSLDLGGGGNQPQHF.

This clonotype appeared a few times. The rearrangement uses TRBV12-3 or TRBV12-4 and TRBJ2-1, with D possibly TRBD2 on 7 matching bases. The CDR3 is made up of 15 amino acids. Trimming pared 8 bases from V and 4 bases from J, leaving 18 bases between. The CDR3 protein is CASAVRGGGYNEQFF. In DNA, the CDR3 is TGTGCCAGCGCGGTCCGGGGAGGGGGTTACAATGAGCAGTTCTTC.

V and J are TRBV29-1 and TRBJ2-3, with 7 nucleotides matching TRBD1. Germline lookup yields CDR1 SQVTM and CDR2 ANQGSEA. V lost 1 base to trimming and J lost 4 bases; unmatched junction nucleotides: 2. This CDR3 spans 13 amino acids. CDR3 region: CSVEGQGADTQYF. CDR3 nucleotides: TGCAGCGTTGAAGGGCAGGGGGCAGATACGCAGTATTTT.

This clonotype was seen once. This sequence joins TRBV5-5 and TRBJ1-1; 10 bases are shared with TRBD1. The CDR3 totals 15 residues. With 2 bases clipped from V and 2 bases from J, the junction kept 3 bases outside the gene matches. CDR1 and CDR2 from the germline V gene are SGHKS and YYEKEE (reference sequence). The CDR3 region has the DNA TGTGCCAGCAGCTTTGACAGGGGGCGAAACACTGAAGCTTTCTTT. It yields the protein CASSFDRGRNTEAFF.

This clonotype turned up a few times. CDR3 nucleotides: TGTGCCACCCAGACGGATAGCTCCTACGAGCAGTACTTC. This gives the protein CATQTDSSYEQYF. The chain uses TRBV10-3 and TRBJ2-7, with D unresolved. Trimming removed 10 bases at V and 0 bases at J, with 13 bases between. The germline gives CDR1 ENHRY, CDR2 SYGVKD. There are 13 residues in the CDR3.

There are many counts of this clonotype. V and J are TRBV9 and TRBJ2-1; D uncertain. The CDR3 covers 13 residues. Germline V gives CDR1 SGDLS, CDR2 YYNGEE. The V gene lost 2 bases and the J gene lost 2 bases, with 5 bases spanning the gap. CDR3 region: CASSVGTYNEQFF. CDR3 nucleotide sequence: TGTGCCAGCAGCGTTGGGACCTACAATGAGCAGTTCTTC.

This clonotype turned up a few times. The chain uses TRBV12-3 or TRBV12-4 and TRBJ2-2; 8 positions agree with TRBD1. The V and J ends lost 3 bases and 3 bases, in that order; junction bases with no gene match: 3. This CDR3 has 15 residues. The CDR3 protein is CASSFVTGDTGELFF. The CDR3 nucleotides read TGTGCCAGCAGTTTTGTGACAGGGGACACCGGGGAGCTGTTTTTT.

The rearrangement joins TRBV12-3 or TRBV12-4 to TRBJ2-5; no reliable D call. V shed 3 bases and J shed 1 base, with 12 bases lying between them. This CDR3 has 15 residues. DNA of the CDR3: TGTGCCAGCAGTTTCCGGAAAAAAATCCAAGAGACCCAGTACTTC. This sequence encodes CASSFRKKIQETQYF.

This clonotype was seen a handful of times. This chain joins TRBV6-5 and TRBJ2-2; D not resolved. Germline V lookup: CDR1 MNHEY, CDR2 SVGAGI. The CDR3 is 12 residues long. The ends were cut back, 8 bases at V and 3 bases at J, with 7 bases in the middle. DNA for the CDR3: TGTGCCAGCGGTAAACACACCGGGGAGCTGTTTTTT. Translated, it gives CASGKHTGELFF.

This clonotype was counted between two and nine times. The chain has TRBV20-1 and TRBJ2-5; TRBD2 matches at 9 bases. V trimming: 1 base; J trimming: 3 bases; junction bases outside the gene matches: 0. Looked up from germline, CDR1 is DFQATT and CDR2 is SNEGSKA (reference sequence). The CDR3 sequence is 13 residues long. The CDR3 reads CSARGTSEETQYF. CDR3 nucleotide sequence: TGCAGTGCTAGAGGGACTAGCGAAGAGACCCAGTACTTC.

This clonotype was observed a handful of times. The V gene is TRBV29-1, the J gene TRBJ1-2; the D gene is possibly TRBD1 (5 bases). This CDR3 contains 11 residues. The V gene's germline CDR1 is SQVTM and CDR2 ANQGSEA. Between the trimmed V and J ends, which lost 3 bases and 7 bases, there was a span of 9 bases. The DNA of the CDR3 is TGCAGCGTTGATTTGAGGGGTGGCTACACCTTC. As protein: CSVDLRGGYTF.

This clonotype was observed a few times. The chain joins TRBV5-1 to TRBJ2-1; D possibly matches TRBD1 or TRBD2 (7 bases each). Germline CDR1 is SGHRS and CDR2 is YFSETQ. There are 17 residues in the CDR3. V was cut by 4 bases and J by 0 bases, with 17 bases left in between. The CDR3 bases are TGCGCCAGCAGCGCATACAGGGGAGGGGACTCCTACAATGAGCAGTTCTTC. It is translated as CASSAYRGGDSYNEQFF.

The chain carries TRBV6-1 and TRBJ2-3; 9 bases match TRBD2. This CDR3 has 16 amino acids. J was trimmed by 0 bases and V by 2 bases; bases with no gene match: 3. The V gene's germline CDR1 is MNHNS and CDR2 SASEGT. The CDR3 is CASSEHLAGSTDTQYF. The CDR3 region has the DNA TGTGCCAGCAGTGAACATCTAGCGGGAAGCACAGATACGCAGTATTTT.

This clonotype was observed a handful of times. The gene calls are TRBV18 and TRBJ2-3, with D perhaps TRBD2 (7 bases). CDR1 is KGHSH and CDR2 is LQKENI in the germline V gene. This CDR3 is built from 18 residues. Trimming removed 5 bases at V and 1 base at J, with 22 bases between. CDR3 amino acids: CASSASGTSGRGTDTQYF. In nucleotides, the CDR3 is TGTGCCAGCTCAGCCTCCGGGACATCTGGGAGGGGCACAGATACGCAGTATTTT.

This clonotype was observed a handful of times. The chain joins TRBV20-1 to TRBJ2-2, with 9 bases fitting TRBD2. CDR1 is DFQATT, CDR2 SNEGSKA, per germline (reference sequence). Trimming took 3 bases from V and 0 from J; bases not matched to a gene: 8. The CDR3 has 17 residues. The CDR3 spells CSASNAGGITNTGELFF. The DNA of the CDR3 is TGCAGTGCTAGTAACGCGGGAGGGATTACGAACACCGGGGAGCTGTTTTTT.

A few counts support this clonotype. The rearrangement uses TRBV15 and TRBJ1-1, with D tentatively TRBD1 (5 bases). Germline V gene lookup returns CDR1 LNHNV and CDR2 YYDKDF (reference sequence). The CDR3 loop spans 15 amino acids. V lost 2 bases and J 6 bases, leaving 16 bases between the germline ends. Here the CDR3 reads CATSRPAGGTAEAFF. CDR3 sequence (DNA): TGTGCCACCAGCAGACCCGCCGGAGGGACCGCTGAAGCTTTCTTT.

This clonotype has at least ten counts. This chain uses TRBV5-1 with TRBJ1-1; possibly TRBD1 for D (6 bases). The CDR3 has 14 residues. CDR1 is SGHRS, CDR2 YFSETQ, per germline. The V and J ends lost 4 bases and 2 bases respectively, with 12 bases between them. The CDR3 spells CASSIDRLNTEAFF. The CDR3 nucleotides read TGCGCCAGCAGCATAGACAGGTTAAACACTGAAGCTTTCTTT.